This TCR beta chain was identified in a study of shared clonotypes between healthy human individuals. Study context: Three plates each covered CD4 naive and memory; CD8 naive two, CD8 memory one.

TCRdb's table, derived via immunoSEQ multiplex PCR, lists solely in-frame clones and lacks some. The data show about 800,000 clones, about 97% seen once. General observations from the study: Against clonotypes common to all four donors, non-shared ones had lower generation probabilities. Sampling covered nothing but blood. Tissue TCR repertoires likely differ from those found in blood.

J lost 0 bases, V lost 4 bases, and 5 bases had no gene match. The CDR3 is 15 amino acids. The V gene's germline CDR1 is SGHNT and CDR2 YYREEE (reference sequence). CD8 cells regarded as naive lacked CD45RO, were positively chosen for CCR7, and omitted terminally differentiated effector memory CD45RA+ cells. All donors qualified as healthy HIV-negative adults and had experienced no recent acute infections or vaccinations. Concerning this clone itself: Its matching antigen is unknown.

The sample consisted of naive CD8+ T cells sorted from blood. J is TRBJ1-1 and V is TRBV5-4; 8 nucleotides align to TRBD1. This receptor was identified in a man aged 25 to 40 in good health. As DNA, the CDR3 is TGTGCCAGCAGCATGTGGACAGGGATGAACACTGAAGCTTTCTTT. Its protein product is CASSMWTGMNTEAFF.